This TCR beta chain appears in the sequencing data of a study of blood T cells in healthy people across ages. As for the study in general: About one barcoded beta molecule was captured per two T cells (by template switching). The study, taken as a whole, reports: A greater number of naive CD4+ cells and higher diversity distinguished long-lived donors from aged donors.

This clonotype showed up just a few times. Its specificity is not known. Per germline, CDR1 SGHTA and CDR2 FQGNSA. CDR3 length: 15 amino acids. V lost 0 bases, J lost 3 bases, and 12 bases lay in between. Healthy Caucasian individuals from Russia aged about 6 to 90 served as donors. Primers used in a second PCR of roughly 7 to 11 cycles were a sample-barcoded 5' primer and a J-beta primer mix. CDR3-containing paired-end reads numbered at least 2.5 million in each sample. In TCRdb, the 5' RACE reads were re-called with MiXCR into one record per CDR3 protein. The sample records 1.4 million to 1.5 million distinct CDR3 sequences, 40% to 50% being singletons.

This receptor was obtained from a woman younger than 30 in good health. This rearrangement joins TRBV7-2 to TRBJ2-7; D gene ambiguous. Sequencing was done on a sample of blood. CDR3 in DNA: TGTGCCAGCAGCTTAGCCCCAAATGCCAACTACGAGCAGTACTTC. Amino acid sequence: CASSLAPNANYEQYF.